The clone carrying this TCR beta chain has only a few counts. The data stem from a study of T cell repertoires in cytomegalovirus infection. Germline V gene data show CDR1 as SGHNT and CDR2 as YYREEE (reference sequence). There are 18 residues in the CDR3. V shed 2 bases, J shed 4 bases, and the junction held 15 bases outside the gene matches. Using its own MiXCR run on the reads, TCRdb lists one record per CDR3 protein. The sample shows just over 150,000 distinct CDR3 sequences, roughly a quarter of them seen only once. The chain carries TRBV5-4 and TRBJ2-5; 9 bases fit TRBD1. This receptor was taken from a human donor in good health (CMV status not recorded). Some clones in this sample may be carry-over from other donors' samples. The sequenced sample consisted of PBMCs. CDR3: CASSFRTRGTGGPETQYF. As DNA, the CDR3 is TGTGCCAGCAGCTTCCGGACGAGGGGCACAGGGGGCCCAGAGACCCAGTACTTC. Together with reference TRBV5-4 and TRBJ2-5, the CDR3 gives the full variable domain: ETGVTQSPTHLIKTRGQQVTLRCSSQSGHNTVSWYQQALGQGPQFIFQYYREEENGRGNFPPRFSGLQFPNYSSELNVNALELDDSALYLCASSFRTRGTGGPETQYFGPGTRLLVL.